Listed below are T cell receptor beta chains from one sample, sequenced in a study of cytomegalovirus exposure and HLA in healthy donors. This table comes from immunoSEQ multiplex PCR, and its TCRdb copy is limited to in-frame clones, with some not included. The sample contains roughly 140,000 clones, 75% to 80% of which appear only once. Material: PBMCs. All receptors derive from a woman in her thirties or forties in good health and CMV-seropositive. Each CDR3 is given with its conserved first and last residue. Fields, in order: clone size, J gene, D gene, V gene, CDR3 DNA, CDR3 protein. The D gene is left open where the match is weak. Not all rows give a size; the values are once, few, many and, for expanded clones, a class.

>-|TRBJ2-1|-|TRBV10-3
TGTGCCACTGACCAGGGTGGCAATGAGCAGTTCTTC
CATDQGGNEQFF
>-|TRBJ1-6|-|TRBV27
TGTGCCAGCAGTATGGAACGGGGTTCACCCCTCCACTTT
CASSMERGSPLHF
>-|TRBJ1-1|-|TRBV14
TGTGCCAGCAGCCAAGGAGGGAACACTGAAGCTTTCTTT
CASSQGGNTEAFF
>few|TRBJ2-2|-|TRBV6-6
TGTGCCAGCAAGGCTGGGACTTGGAACGCCGGGGAGCTGTTTTTT
CASKAGTWNAGELFF
>-|TRBJ2-6|-|TRBV27
TGTGCCAGCAGTTTAGAGTGGTTCTCTGGGGCCAACGTCCTGACTTTC
CASSLEWFSGANVLTF
>-|TRBJ2-5|TRBD2|TRBV28
TGCGCCAGCAGCCCAGCGGGGCAAGAGACCCAGTACTTC
CASSPAGQETQYF
>once|TRBJ2-1|TRBD2|TRBV9
TGTGCCAGCAGTGCCCTAGCGGGAGGCCACAATGAGCAGTTCTTC
CASSALAGGHNEQFF
>few|TRBJ1-5|-|TRBV7-8
TGTGCCAGCAGCTTTCTAACAGTCAATCAGCCCCAGCATTTT
CASSFLTVNQPQHF
>once|TRBJ2-7|-|TRBV6-1
TGTGCCAGCAGAAAGGGAAAAGGAGGATCCTACGAGCAGTACTTC
CASRKGKGGSYEQYF
>-|TRBJ2-7|TRBD2|TRBV7-9
TGTGCCAGCAGCGCGGGAGATAGGCTAATCCACGAGCAGTACTTC
CASSAGDRLIHEQYF
>once|TRBJ2-7|TRBD1|TRBV6-5
TGTGCCAGCAGTCAGACAGGGGGGAGCGGCTACGAGCAGTACTTC
CASSQTGGSGYEQYF
>-|TRBJ2-1|-|TRBV7-2
TGTGCCAGCAGCCCTCAAGGGGGTTCTGACAATGAGCAGTTCTTC
CASSPQGGSDNEQFF
>-|TRBJ2-3|-|TRBV28
TGTGCCAGCAGATCGACTAGTGAGTTTCCAGATACGCAGTATTTT
CASRSTSEFPDTQYF
>-|TRBJ1-1|-|TRBV5-4
TGTGCCAGCAGCTACTATTACATGAACACTGAAGCTTTCTTT
CASSYYYMNTEAFF
>-|TRBJ2-7|-|TRBV23-1
TGCGCCAGCAGTTACTACGAGCAGTACTTC
CASSYYEQYF
>-|TRBJ2-1|TRBD2|TRBV7-9
TGTGCCAGCAGCTCGCCTAGGTCGCGGGAGCCCTCCTACAATGAGCAGTTCTTC
CASSSPRSREPSYNEQFF
>-|TRBJ2-5|-|TRBV6-6
TGTGCCAGCAGTAACTCTAGACTGAGTAAAGAGACCCAGTACTTC
CASSNSRLSKETQYF
>-|TRBJ2-2|TRBD2|TRBV11-3
TGTGCCAGCAGCCCAAGCGGGACGAACACCGGGGAGCTGTTTTTT
CASSPSGTNTGELFF
>-|TRBJ1-5|-|TRBV6-5
TGTGCCAGCAGTTCATTCAGGGGTAATCAGCCCCAGCATTTT
CASSSFRGNQPQHF
>-|TRBJ2-5|TRBD1|TRBV5-1
TGCGCCAGCAGCTGGGACAGCTATGAAGAGACCCAGTACTTC
CASSWDSYEETQYF
>-|TRBJ2-2|-|TRBV14
TGTGCCAGCAAAGTGGGCGCGGGGAACACCGGGGAGCTGTTTTTT
CASKVGAGNTGELFF
>-|TRBJ2-1|TRBD2|TRBV11-3
TGTGCCAGCAGCGGCGGGACTAGCGGGATTAATGAGCAGTTCTTC
CASSGGTSGINEQFF
>-|TRBJ2-3|-|TRBV20-1
TGCAGGGGGGCCGGCACAGATACGCAGTATTTT
CRGAGTDTQYF
>-|TRBJ2-4|TRBD2|TRBV28
TGTGCCAGCACCTTGAGCGGGAGTGCGAACATTCAGTACTTC
CASTLSGSANIQYF
>-|TRBJ2-1|TRBD2|TRBV28
TGTGCCAGTGCTTCGGGAGGAGCGTACAATGAGCAGTTCTTC
CASASGGAYNEQFF
>-|TRBJ2-5|-|TRBV2
TGTGCCAGCATGAACGGAGGGGAGACCCAGTACTTC
CASMNGGETQYF
>-|TRBJ2-5|TRBD1|TRBV5-1
TGCGCCAGCAGCTTGAGGGACAGGAACCAAGAGACCCAGTACTTC
CASSLRDRNQETQYF
>-|TRBJ2-5|-|TRBV7-2
TGTGCCAGCAGCTCGAGTTTGGTCCCCGCCGAGACCCAGTACTTC
CASSSSLVPAETQYF
>-|TRBJ2-5|-|TRBV25-1
TGTGCCAGCAGTCCGGGGGTGGAGACCCAGTACTTC
CASSPGVETQYF
>-|TRBJ2-2|TRBD2|TRBV5-4
TGTGCCAGCAGCGGGGGGGGCGGGAGGGCCAAGAACACCGGGGAGCTGTTTTTT
CASSGGGGRAKNTGELFF
>-|TRBJ2-1|TRBD1|TRBV11-2
TGTGCCAGCAGCCTTTCCGGGACAGGGTTGTACAATGAGCAGTTCTTC
CASSLSGTGLYNEQFF
>-|TRBJ2-3|-|TRBV2
TGTGCCAGCCTAAACCTAGCCCCCACAGATACGCAGTATTTT
CASLNLAPTDTQYF
>few|TRBJ2-4|TRBD2|TRBV11-2
TGTGCCAGCAGCCAACCTCTAGCGGGAGCGGGCAAAAACATTCAGTACTTC
CASSQPLAGAGKNIQYF
>-|TRBJ2-3|-|TRBV5-1
TGCGCCAGCAGCTTGGGCCGACTTTACACAGATACGCAGTATTTT
CASSLGRLYTDTQYF
>once|TRBJ1-5|TRBD1|TRBV18
TGTGCCAGCTCACCCGACAGGGTTCTCAATCAGCCCCAGCATTTT
CASSPDRVLNQPQHF
>once|TRBJ2-1|TRBD2|TRBV11-2
TGTGCCAGCAGCTTAGGAGCGGGAGGGACGGCTGAGCAGTTCTTC
CASSLGAGGTAEQFF
>-|TRBJ2-1|TRBD2|TRBV28
TGTGCCAGCAGACTCGGGGCTAGCGGATACAATGAGCAGTTCTTC
CASRLGASGYNEQFF
>-|TRBJ2-5|-|TRBV21-1
TGTGCCAGAGGGACAGGGGGCAGAAAGACCCAGTACTTC
CARGTGGRKTQYF
>-|TRBJ2-7|TRBD1|TRBV4-1
TGCGCCAGCAGCCGGGACAGTAAGTACGAGCAGTACTTC
CASSRDSKYEQYF
>-|TRBJ2-5|-|TRBV18
TGTGCCAGCTCACCACCATCGAGGGTGTCAGAGACCCAGTACTTC
CASSPPSRVSETQYF
>-|TRBJ1-1|-|TRBV7-2
TGTGCCAGCAGCTTAGCAGGGGGAGGGCTCACTGAAGCTTTCTTT
CASSLAGGGLTEAFF
>-|TRBJ2-1|-|TRBV11-2
TGTGCCAGCAGCTTAGTAGCAGGGGATTCCTACAATGAGCAGTTCTTC
CASSLVAGDSYNEQFF
>-|TRBJ1-2|TRBD1|TRBV6-5
TGTGCCAGCAGCCTTAGACAGGGGGTTAACTATGGCTACACCTTC
CASSLRQGVNYGYTF
>-|TRBJ2-1|TRBD2|TRBV19
TGTGCCAGTAGTTTAGCGGGAGGCTCTCAGGAGCAGTTCTTC
CASSLAGGSQEQFF
>-|TRBJ2-7|TRBD2|TRBV28
TGTGCCAGCAGCCCACTAGCGAGGGGCGAGCAGTACTTC
CASSPLARGEQYF
>-|TRBJ2-5|-|TRBV5-1
TGCGCCAGCAGCTTACCGGGAGCACAAGAGACCCAGTACTTC
CASSLPGAQETQYF
>-|TRBJ1-2|-|TRBV29-1
TGCAGCGTTGAACCGGGGTCGGAGTTCTATGGCTACACCTTC
CSVEPGSEFYGYTF
>-|TRBJ2-7|-|TRBV6-5
TGTGCCAGCAAACGGGACTACGAGCAGTACTTC
CASKRDYEQYF
>-|TRBJ2-1|TRBD2|TRBV19
TGTGCCAGTAGTATTGAGCTAGCGGGAGTGGGCTATGAGCAGTTCTTC
CASSIELAGVGYEQFF
>once|TRBJ1-6|-|TRBV30
TGTGCCTGGAGGCTGACAGTAAATTCACCCCTCCACTTT
CAWRLTVNSPLHF
>-|TRBJ2-1|TRBD1|TRBV19
TGTGCCAGTAGTATTTGGCGCAGGGGGCACAATGAGCAGTTCTTC
CASSIWRRGHNEQFF
>-|TRBJ1-2|TRBD1|TRBV15
TGTGCCACCAGCATTCAGGGGGCCAGTGGCTACACCTTC
CATSIQGASGYTF
>-|TRBJ2-7|-|TRBV2
TGTGCCAGCAGTGAACAGGACTACGAGCAGTACTTC
CASSEQDYEQYF
>-|TRBJ1-4|-|TRBV7-9
TGTGCCAGCAGCTTTGAAGGCGGGAGATATGAAAAACTGTTTTTT
CASSFEGGRYEKLFF
>once|TRBJ2-7|-|TRBV5-1
TGCGCCAGCAGCTTGGCTACCGACTACGAGCAGTACTTC
CASSLATDYEQYF